These 20 T cell receptor beta chains were sequenced from one sample in a study of blood T cells in healthy people across ages. For the second PCR, which ran for about 7 to 12 cycles, a sample-barcoded 5' primer and a J-beta primer mix were used. TCRdb reprocessed the 5' RACE reads via MiXCR and lists one record per CDR3 protein. Counted here are hundreds of thousands of distinct CDR3 sequences, about 54% occurring once; the ten biggest clones make up around 37%. Material for sequencing was blood. Every receptor here comes from a man aged 60 to 69 in good health.

The rearrangement joins TRBV11-2 to TRBJ2-3, with a weak D call TRBD2 (7 bases). CDR3 length equals 16 residues. Trimming cost V 5 bases and J 3 bases, with 18 bases left between them. Germline V gene sequence: CDR1 SGHAT, CDR2 FQNNGV. Here the CDR3 DNA reads TGTGCCAGCAGCGGCTCGGGGCGGGGGCCTACAGATACGCAGTATTTT. This codes for CASSGSGRGPTDTQYF.

The rearrangement links TRBV7-9 to TRBJ1-5; D might be TRBD1 (6 bases). The CDR3 extends over 14 amino acids. V gave up 4 bases and J gave up 3 bases, with 10 bases separating them. The germline V gene encodes CDR1 SEHNR and CDR2 FQNEAQ (reference sequence). The CDR3 DNA follows: TGTGCCAGCAGCTCACAGGGTTACAATCAGCCCCAGCATTTT. Encoded protein: CASSSQGYNQPQHF.

This clonotype occurred many times. V gene TRBV29-1 combines with J gene TRBJ2-5, with 9 nucleotides matching TRBD2. Germline CDR1 is SQVTM and CDR2 is ANQGSEA. Trimming at V came to 3 bases and at J to 4 bases, leaving 6 bases not matched to a gene. CDR3 length: 14 residues. The CDR3 DNA reads TGCAGCGTTGAGCCTAGCGGGGTTGGAGAGACCCAGTACTTC. As protein: CSVEPSGVGETQYF.

This clonotype was observed a few times. The gene calls are TRBV6-2 or TRBV6-3 and TRBJ2-1; TRBD2 matches at 12 bases. This CDR3 has 16 residues. The ends lost 7 bases at V and 7 bases at J; junction bases unmatched: 11. In germline, CDR1 is MNHEY, CDR2 SVGEGT. The CDR3 loop is CASTHTGLAGGNEQFF. The CDR3 DNA reads TGTGCCAGCACCCACACGGGGCTAGCGGGGGGGAATGAGCAGTTCTTC.

V and J are TRBV5-1 and TRBJ2-7; D unresolved. Germline V CDR1 and CDR2: SGHRS, YFSETQ. Trimming pared 0 bases from V and 2 bases from J, leaving 9 bases between. This CDR3 has 14 amino acids. In DNA, the CDR3 is TGCGCCAGCAGCTTGGCCGTCGAACCCTACGAGCAGTACTTC. Amino acids: CASSLAVEPYEQYF.

V and J are TRBV6-2 or TRBV6-3 and TRBJ2-5; 8 bases are shared with TRBD1. The CDR3 loop spans 14 amino acids. The germline V gene has CDR1 MNHEY and CDR2 SVGEGT. V was pared by 5 bases and J by 2 bases, with 4 bases of the junction left unmatched. The CDR3 DNA reads TGTGCCAGCAGTAACGGGGACAGGCAAGAGACCCAGTACTTC. It yields the protein CASSNGDRQETQYF.

The sample holds one count of this clonotype. The chain has TRBV6-5 and TRBJ1-6; TRBD1 might be the D (6 bases). Trimming stripped 6 bases from V and 9 bases from J, with 12 bases between. Germline lookup yields CDR1 MNHEY and CDR2 SVGAGI. This CDR3 comprises 13 residues. CDR3 bases: TGTGCCAGCAGGCGGGACATGGGTTCACCCCTCCACTTT. Amino acid sequence: CASRRDMGSPLHF.

V and J are TRBV29-1 and TRBJ2-1; D possibly uses TRBD1 or TRBD2 (5 bases each). CDR1 and CDR2 (germline): SQVTM, ANQGSEA. This CDR3 contains 14 residues. V gave up 4 bases and J gave up 12 bases, with 22 bases separating them. The CDR3 spells CSVVVGVSNGGQFF. CDR3 DNA: TGCAGCGTTGTCGTTGGTGTTTCAAATGGGGGGCAGTTCTTC.

The chain joins TRBV11-2 to TRBJ1-4; unclear D gene. Between the trimmed V and J ends, which lost 4 bases and 4 bases, there was a span of 13 bases. Germline-derived CDR1 and CDR2 are SGHAT and FQNNGV. The CDR3 consists of 15 residues. CDR3 protein: CASSSQGGFNEKLFF. DNA for the CDR3: TGTGCCAGCAGCTCCCAAGGAGGTTTTAATGAAAAACTGTTTTTT.

This clonotype was seen only a few times. The rearrangement uses TRBV5-1 and TRBJ1-5, with a tentative D call TRBD1 (6 bases). CDR3 length: 16 residues. CDR1 is SGHRS and CDR2 is YFSETQ in the germline V gene. V lost 0 bases and J 2 bases, leaving 12 bases between the germline ends. The CDR3 region is CASSLDGGGGNQPQHF. CDR3 DNA sequence: TGCGCCAGCAGCTTGGACGGGGGCGGTGGCAATCAGCCCCAGCATTTT.

This clonotype appeared a few times. As DNA, the CDR3 is TGTGCCAGCAGTGACAGGGGGCCAATCTATGGCTACACCTTC. Protein sequence: CASSDRGPIYGYTF. The chain is built from TRBV2 and TRBJ1-2; 8 positions agree with TRBD1. Germline trimming cut 3 bases from V and 4 bases from J; bases unmatched to any gene: 4. CDR1 is SNHLY and CDR2 is FYNNEI in the germline V gene. This CDR3 region has 14 residues.

This rearrangement joins TRBV3-1 to TRBJ1-5; D gene ambiguous. Trimming cost V 4 bases and J 9 bases, with 4 bases left between them. This CDR3 has 10 residues. Germline V gene lookup returns CDR1 LGHDT and CDR2 YNNKEL (reference sequence). CDR3: CASSRGPQHF. CDR3 in DNA: TGTGCCAGCAGCCGAGGGCCCCAGCATTTT. The complete variable domain, with remaining parts taken from reference TRBV3-1 and TRBJ1-5, reads DTAVSQTPKYLVTQMGNDKSIKCEQNLGHDTMYWYKQDSKKFLKIMFSYNNKELIINETVPNRFSPKSPDKAHLNLHINSLELGDSAVYFCASSRGPQHFGDGTRLSIL.

There are many counts of this clonotype. The chain recombines TRBV2 with TRBJ1-2; 8 bases align to TRBD1. There are 14 residues in the CDR3. V was pared by 7 bases and J by 5 bases, with 9 bases of the junction left unmatched. Germline assignment: CDR1 SNHLY and CDR2 FYNNEI. Here the CDR3 reads CASNQGASSYGYTF. DNA for the CDR3: TGTGCCAGCAATCAGGGGGCCTCTTCGTATGGCTACACCTTC.

The chain employs TRBV6-5 and TRBJ2-2; D perhaps matches TRBD1 (6 bases). CDR1 is MNHEY, CDR2 SVGAGI, per germline. The CDR3 is 16 amino acids. V gave up 6 bases and J gave up 7 bases, with 21 bases separating them. The CDR3 here is CASRGETGFHVGELFF. CDR3 nucleotide sequence: TGTGCCAGCAGGGGGGAAACAGGGTTTCATGTCGGGGAGCTGTTTTTT.

In its sample, this clonotype was seen once. The V call is TRBV20-1, the J call TRBJ2-4; TRBD1 matches at 9 bases. The J call is in doubt because the DNA end fits TRBJ2-7 better. Germline V gene lookup returns CDR1 DFQATT and CDR2 SNEGSKA (reference sequence). The CDR3 sequence is 13 residues long. CDR3 sequence reads: CSVNRGPTYEQYF. CDR3 nucleotides: TGCAGTGTTAACAGGGGGCCGACCTACGAGCAGTACTTC.

This rearrangement joins TRBV6-1 to TRBJ2-3; a weak D match, TRBD2 (6 bases). V was trimmed by 6 bases and J by 0 bases, leaving 19 bases between them. The CDR3 extends over 17 amino acids. Germline loops: CDR1 MNHNS, CDR2 SASEGT. The CDR3 loop reads CASRAPRSAGSTDTQYF. Written as DNA, the CDR3 is TGTGCCAGCAGGGCACCCCGCTCCGCGGGGAGCACAGATACGCAGTATTTT.

The chain combines TRBV28 with TRBJ2-1; TRBD1 agrees at 7 bases. J gave up 6 bases and V 4 bases, and 12 bases lay outside the gene matches. Germline V gene data show CDR1 as MDHEN and CDR2 as SYDVKM. The CDR3 spans 16 residues. CDR3 sequence (DNA): TGTGCCAGCAGTTCCCCCGGCAGGGGGATGCTCAATGAGCAGTTCTTC. This encodes CASSSPGRGMLNEQFF.

V and J are TRBV29-1 and TRBJ2-7, with D perhaps assigned TRBD1 or TRBD2 (5 bases each). The J call could be wrong; TRBJ2-5 is a better fit for the DNA end. Germline V gene lookup returns CDR1 SQVTM and CDR2 ANQGSEA. The CDR3 covers 12 residues. Here the CDR3 DNA reads TGCAGCGTTGTTGAGGGGTATGAGACCCAGTACTTC. This gives the protein CSVVEGYETQYF.

The table lists this clonotype with a few counts. The chain joins TRBV5-1 to TRBJ2-1, with 8 bases lining up with TRBD1. V trimming: 0 bases; J trimming: 0 bases; junction bases outside the gene matches: 2. CDR1 SGHRS and CDR2 YFSETQ come from the germline V gene. This CDR3 spans 16 amino acids. The CDR3 region is CASSLDRGSSYNEQFF. In DNA, the CDR3 is TGCGCCAGCAGCTTGGACAGGGGGAGCTCCTACAATGAGCAGTTCTTC.

This clonotype showed up just once. The chain links TRBV12-3 or TRBV12-4 to TRBJ1-5, with 7 bases aligning to TRBD1. The CDR3 consists of 14 residues. Trimming took 4 bases from V and 7 from J; bases not matched to a gene: 7. The CDR3 protein is CASSYRGPWQPQHF. In nucleotides, the CDR3 is TGTGCCAGCAGTTACAGGGGACCCTGGCAGCCCCAGCATTTT.